This T cell receptor (beta chain) was profiled in a study of T cell responses to AZD1222 COVID-19 vaccine. About this clone itself: The antigen is undetermined.

Assay used: immunoSEQ multiplex PCR; TCRdb lists only in-frame clones, some missing. Counted here are approximately 180,000 clones, 85% to 95% occurring once; the ten biggest clones make up under 1.1%. Whole-study findings and limits: The study found Spike-specific TCR breadth and depth rose after two AZD1222 doses. Baseline antibody screening turned up just a handful of seropositive AZD1222 recipients. Reports indicate that nearly half of spike-specific TCRs are directed at unmutated variant regions.

The material was peripheral blood, obtained 28 days after the second dose of the MenACWY control vaccine. This TCR was recovered from an adult who received the MenACWY meningococcal vaccine as a control.

The CDR3 protein is CASSYGKYSNQPQHF. CDR3 in DNA: TGTGCCAGCAGTTACGGAAAGTATAGCAATCAGCCCCAGCATTTT. The V gene is TRBV6-5, the J gene TRBJ1-5, with D hard to call. This CDR3 has 15 residues. Germline CDR1 MNHEY, CDR2 SVGAGI. The germline V and J ends were trimmed by 2 bases and 0 bases, with 8 bases remaining between them.